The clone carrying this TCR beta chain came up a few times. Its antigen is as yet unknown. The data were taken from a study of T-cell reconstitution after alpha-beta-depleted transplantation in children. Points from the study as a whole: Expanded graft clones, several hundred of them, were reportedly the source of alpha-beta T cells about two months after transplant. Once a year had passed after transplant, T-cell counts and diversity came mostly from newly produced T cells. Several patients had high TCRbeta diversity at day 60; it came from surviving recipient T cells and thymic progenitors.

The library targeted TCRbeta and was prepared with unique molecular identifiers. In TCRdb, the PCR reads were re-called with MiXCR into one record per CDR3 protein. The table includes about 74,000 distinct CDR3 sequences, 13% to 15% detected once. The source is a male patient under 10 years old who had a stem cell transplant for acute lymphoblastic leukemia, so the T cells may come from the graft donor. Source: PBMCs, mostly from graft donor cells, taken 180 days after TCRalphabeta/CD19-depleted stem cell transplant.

The CDR3 sequence: CASSLEYGGGRETQYF. The CDR3 nucleotides are TGCGCCAGCAGCTTGGAATACGGAGGGGGCAGAGAGACCCAGTACTTC. The rearrangement links TRBV5-1 to TRBJ2-5, with a possible D match to TRBD1 (7 bases). Germline-derived CDR1 and CDR2 are SGHRS and YFSETQ. Trimming took off 0 bases at V and 4 bases at J, with 16 bases between the two ends. This CDR3 is 16 amino acids long.